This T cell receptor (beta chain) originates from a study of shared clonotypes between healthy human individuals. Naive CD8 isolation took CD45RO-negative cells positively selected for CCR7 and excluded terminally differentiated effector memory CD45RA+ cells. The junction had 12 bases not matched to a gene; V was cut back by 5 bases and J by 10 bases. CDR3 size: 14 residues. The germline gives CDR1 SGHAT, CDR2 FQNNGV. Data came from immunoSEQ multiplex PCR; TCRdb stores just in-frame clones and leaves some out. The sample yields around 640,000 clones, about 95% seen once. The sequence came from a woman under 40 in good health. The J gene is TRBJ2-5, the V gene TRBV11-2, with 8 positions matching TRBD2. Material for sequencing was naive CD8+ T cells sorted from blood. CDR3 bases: TGTGCCAGCAGCCAAACGGGGGGGCAGAGCGGCCAGTACTTC. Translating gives CASSQTGGQSGQYF.